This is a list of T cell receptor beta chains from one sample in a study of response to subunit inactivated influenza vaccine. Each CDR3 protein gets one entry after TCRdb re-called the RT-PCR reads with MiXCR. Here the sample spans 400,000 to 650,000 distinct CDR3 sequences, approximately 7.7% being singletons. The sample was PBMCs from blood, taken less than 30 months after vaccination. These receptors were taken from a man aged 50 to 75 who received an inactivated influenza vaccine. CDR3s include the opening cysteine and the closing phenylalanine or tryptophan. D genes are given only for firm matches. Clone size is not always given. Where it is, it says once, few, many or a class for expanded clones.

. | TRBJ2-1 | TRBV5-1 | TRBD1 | TGCGCCAGCAGCCGGACAGGGGGGCAAAGGCCCTACAATGAGCAGTTCTTC | CASSRTGGQRPYNEQFF
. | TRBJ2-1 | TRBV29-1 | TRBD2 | TGCATGACTAGCGGGATGGGAAGTGAGCAGTTCTTC | CMTSGMGSEQFF
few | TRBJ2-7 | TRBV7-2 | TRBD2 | TGTGCCAGCAGCAAGGGACTAGCGGGGGCCGAGCAGTACTTC | CASSKGLAGAEQYF
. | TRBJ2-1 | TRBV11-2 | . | TGTGCCAGCAGCCGTGGTCGGGGTACTAGGGCCTACAATGAGCAGTTCTTC | CASSRGRGTRAYNEQFF
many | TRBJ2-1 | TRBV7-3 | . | TGTGCCAGCAGCATTTCGGGGGACCTAACCTACAATGAGCAGTTCTTC | CASSISGDLTYNEQFF
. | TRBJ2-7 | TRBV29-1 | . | TGCAGCGTTTTGAAGACAGCTTACGAGCAGTACTTC | CSVLKTAYEQYF
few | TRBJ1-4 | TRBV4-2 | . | TGTGCCAGCAGCCAAGATCCACACGGGGGTAATGAAAAACTGTTTTTT | CASSQDPHGGNEKLFF
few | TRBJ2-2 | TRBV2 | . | TGTGCCAGCAGTGATAGAGGGACCACCGGGGAGCTGTTTTTT | CASSDRGTTGELFF
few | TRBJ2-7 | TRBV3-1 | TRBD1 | TGTGCCAGCAGACAGGGGACCAGAGAGCAGTACTTC | CASRQGTREQYF
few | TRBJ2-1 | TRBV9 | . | TGTGCCAGCAGCGTAACCCCCGGGAATCAGGGCAATGAGCAGTTCTTC | CASSVTPGNQGNEQFF
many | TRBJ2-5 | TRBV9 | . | TGTGCCAGCAGCCCCCATGTGGGGTCGGGGTTACAAGAGACCCAGTACTTC | CASSPHVGSGLQETQYF
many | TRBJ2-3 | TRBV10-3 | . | TGTGCCATCAGAAGAGGGGGTGCTACAGATACGCAGTATTTT | CAIRRGGATDTQYF
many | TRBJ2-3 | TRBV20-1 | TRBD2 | TGCAGTGCTAGCACCCCGCGCCAGCGGGGGGGTACTGGGGATACGCAGTATTTT | CSASTPRQRGGTGDTQYF
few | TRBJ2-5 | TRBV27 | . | TGTGCCAGCAGTTGGAGCCGCGTTGCTGGAGAGACCCAGTACTTC | CASSWSRVAGETQYF
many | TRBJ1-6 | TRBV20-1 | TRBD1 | TGCAGTGCTGGACAGGGCCCTAGCTCCTATAATTCACCCCTCCACTTT | CSAGQGPSSYNSPLHF
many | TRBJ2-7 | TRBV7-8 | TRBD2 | TGTGCCAGCAGCTTAGGGACTAGCGGGACCTACGAGCAGTACTTC | CASSLGTSGTYEQYF
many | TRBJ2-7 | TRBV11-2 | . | TGTGCCAGCAGCTTAGCTAGTTCCGGGCCTCGAGGACAGTACTTC | CASSLASSGPRGQYF
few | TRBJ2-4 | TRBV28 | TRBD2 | TGTGCCAGCAGTTTATATCCTAGCGGGCCGGGGGCCAAAAACATTCAGTACTTC | CASSLYPSGPGAKNIQYF
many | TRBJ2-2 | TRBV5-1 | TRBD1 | TGCGCCAGCAGTGAGGGCTTTGGACAGGGTAGGCTCCGATCGAACACCGGGGAGCTGTTTTTT | CASSEGFGQGRLRSNTGELFF
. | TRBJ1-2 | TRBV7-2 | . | TGTGCCAGCAGATACCCGGGACGGAACTATGGCTACACCTTC | CASRYPGRNYGYTF
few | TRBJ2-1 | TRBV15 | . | TGTGCCACCAGCTTCCGTAGAGAACTTCTCTACAATGAGCAGTTCTTC | CATSFRRELLYNEQFF
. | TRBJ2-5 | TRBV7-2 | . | TGTGCCAGCAGCTTACAAGTTGGCGAGACCCAGTACTTC | CASSLQVGETQYF
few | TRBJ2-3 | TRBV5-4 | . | TGTGCCAGCAGCTTGAAAACAGTCCCAGATACGCAGTATTTT | CASSLKTVPDTQYF
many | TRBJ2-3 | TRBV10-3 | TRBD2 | TGTGCCATCAGCTTCGTTGCTAGCGGGGCAGATACGCAGTATTTT | CAISFVASGADTQYF